This T cell receptor beta chain was sequenced for a study of blood T cell repertoires in COVID-19. Measured with immunoSEQ multiplex PCR; TCRdb has only the in-frame clones, and not every one. Of roughly 190,000 clones in the sample, about four fifths are singletons; the top ten hold roughly 7.1%. The CDR3 consists of 14 residues. The germline V gene encodes CDR1 MNHEY and CDR2 SVGEGT. Unmatched junction bases numbered 5, after V lost 5 bases and J lost 5 bases. Patients at the Seattle site were enrolled during active infection and followed longitudinally. The sequenced sample consisted of peripheral blood. The origin of this receptor is a woman aged 55-69 years with COVID-19, enrolled during active disease. This chain connects TRBV6-2 or TRBV6-3 to TRBJ1-3; TRBD1 agrees at 8 bases. CDR3 sequence: CASSRDRYRNTIYF. The CDR3 DNA reads TGTGCCAGCAGTAGGGACAGGTACCGAAACACCATATATTTT.